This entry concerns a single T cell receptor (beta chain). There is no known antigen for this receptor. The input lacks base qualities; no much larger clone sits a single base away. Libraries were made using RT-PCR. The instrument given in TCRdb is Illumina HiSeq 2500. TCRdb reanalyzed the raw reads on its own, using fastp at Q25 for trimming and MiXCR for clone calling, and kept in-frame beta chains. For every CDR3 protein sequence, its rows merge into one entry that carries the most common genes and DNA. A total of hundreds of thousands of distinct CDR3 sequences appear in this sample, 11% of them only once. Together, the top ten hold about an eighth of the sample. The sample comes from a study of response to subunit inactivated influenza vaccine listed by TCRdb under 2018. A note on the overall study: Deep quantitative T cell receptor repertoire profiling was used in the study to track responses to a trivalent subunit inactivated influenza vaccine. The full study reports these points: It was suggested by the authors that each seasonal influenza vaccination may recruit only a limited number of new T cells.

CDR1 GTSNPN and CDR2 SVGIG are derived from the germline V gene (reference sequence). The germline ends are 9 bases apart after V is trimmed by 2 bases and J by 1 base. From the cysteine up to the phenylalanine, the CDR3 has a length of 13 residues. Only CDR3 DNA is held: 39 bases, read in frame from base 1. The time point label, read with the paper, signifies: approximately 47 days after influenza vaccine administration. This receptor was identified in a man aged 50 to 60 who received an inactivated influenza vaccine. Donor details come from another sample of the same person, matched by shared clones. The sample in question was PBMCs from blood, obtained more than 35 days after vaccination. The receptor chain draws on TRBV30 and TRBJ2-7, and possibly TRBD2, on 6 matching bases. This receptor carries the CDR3 CAWSYSGSYEQYF. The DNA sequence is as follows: TGTGCCTGGAGTTATAGCGGTTCCTACGAGCAGTACTTC.